This T cell receptor (beta chain) originates from a study of T cells in Graves' hyperthyroidism and ophthalmopathy. The overall study: Before any treatment, at initial diagnosis, peripheral blood was collected.

Germline V gene data show CDR1 as LNHNV and CDR2 as YYDKDF (reference sequence). With 5 bases clipped from V and 2 bases from J, the junction kept 11 bases outside the gene matches. The CDR3 consists of 16 residues. The investigators amplified TCR beta CDR3 regions from RNA transcripts. TCR CDR3 regions were first amplified by RT-PCR with HTBI primers. TCRdb reanalysed the multiplex PCR reads using MiXCR and keeps one entry per CDR3 protein. In the table there are about 680,000 distinct CDR3 sequences, under 45% of which are singletons. This clonotype has only one observation. This TCR was recovered from a woman in her thirties or forties with Graves' hyperthyroidism. The chain has TRBV15 and TRBJ2-7; 8 nucleotides match TRBD2. Sequencing used blood. CDR3 in amino acids: CATSQRGGGQAYEQYF. CDR3 DNA sequence: TGTGCCACCAGCCAGAGGGGCGGGGGGCAGGCCTACGAGCAGTACTTC. The full variable domain, its missing parts supplied by reference TRBV15 and TRBJ2-7, is DAMVIQNPRYQVTQFGKPVTLSCSQTLNHNVMYWYQQKSSQAPKLLFHYYDKDFNNEADTPDNFQSRRPNTSFCFLDIRSPGLGDTAMYLCATSQRGGGQAYEQYFGPGTRLTVT.